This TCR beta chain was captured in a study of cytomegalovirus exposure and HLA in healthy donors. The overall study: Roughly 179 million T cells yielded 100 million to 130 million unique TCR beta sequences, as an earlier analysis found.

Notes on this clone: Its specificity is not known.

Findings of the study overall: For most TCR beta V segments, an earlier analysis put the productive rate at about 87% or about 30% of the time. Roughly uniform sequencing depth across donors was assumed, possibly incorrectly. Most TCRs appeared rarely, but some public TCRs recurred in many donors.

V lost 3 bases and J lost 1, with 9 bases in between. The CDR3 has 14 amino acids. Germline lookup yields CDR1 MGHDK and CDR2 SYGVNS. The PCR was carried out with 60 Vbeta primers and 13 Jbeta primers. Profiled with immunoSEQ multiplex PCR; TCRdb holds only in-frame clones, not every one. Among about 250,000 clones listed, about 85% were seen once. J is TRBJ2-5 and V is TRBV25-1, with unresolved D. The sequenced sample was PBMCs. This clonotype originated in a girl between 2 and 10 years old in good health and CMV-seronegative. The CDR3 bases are TGTGCCAGCAGTGATCCACCAGTCCAAGAGACCCAGTACTTC. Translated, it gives CASSDPPVQETQYF.